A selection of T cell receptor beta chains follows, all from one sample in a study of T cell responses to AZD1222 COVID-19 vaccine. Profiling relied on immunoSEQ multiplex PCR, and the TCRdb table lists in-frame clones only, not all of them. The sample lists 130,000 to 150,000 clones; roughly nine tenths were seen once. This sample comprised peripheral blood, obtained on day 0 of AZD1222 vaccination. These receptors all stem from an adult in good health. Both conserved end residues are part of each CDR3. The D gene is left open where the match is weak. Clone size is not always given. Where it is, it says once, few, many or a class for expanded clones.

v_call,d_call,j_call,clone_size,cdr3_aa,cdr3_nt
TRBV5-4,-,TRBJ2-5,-,CASSLARDQETQYF,TGTGCCAGCAGCTTGGCCCGGGACCAAGAGACCCAGTACTTC
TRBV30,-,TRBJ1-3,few,CAWSVRSGNTIYF,TGTGCCTGGAGTGTACGTTCTGGAAACACCATATATTTT
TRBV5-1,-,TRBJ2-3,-,CASSSSPRAGTDTQYF,TGCGCCAGCAGCTCCTCCCCTAGGGCAGGCACAGATACGCAGTATTTT
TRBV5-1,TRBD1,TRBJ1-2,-,CASSLQGSYTF,TGCGCCAGCAGCTTACAGGGGAGCTACACCTTC
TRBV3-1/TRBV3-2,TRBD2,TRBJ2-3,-,CASGKRGDTDTQYF,TGTGCCAGCGGCAAGCGGGGGGACACAGATACGCAGTATTTT
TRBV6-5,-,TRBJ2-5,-,CASRDLAEHF,TGTGCCAGCAGAGACCTGGCGGAGCACTTC
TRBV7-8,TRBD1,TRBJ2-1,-,CASSLVLGQGRTPNEQFF,TGTGCCAGCAGCTTAGTTCTGGGACAGGGGCGTACCCCGAATGAGCAGTTCTTC
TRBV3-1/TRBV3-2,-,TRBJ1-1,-,CASSQIGEAFF,TGTGCCAGCAGCCAAATAGGTGAAGCTTTCTTT
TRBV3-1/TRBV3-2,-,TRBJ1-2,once,CASSQDAGFGYTF,TGTGCCAGCAGCCAAGATGCAGGGTTCGGCTACACCTTC
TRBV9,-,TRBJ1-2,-,CASSPDYDGYTF,TGTGCCAGCAGCCCCGACTATGATGGCTACACCTTC
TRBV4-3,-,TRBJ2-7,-,CASSQDWVSYEQYF,TGCGCCAGCAGCCAAGATTGGGTCTCCTACGAGCAGTACTTC
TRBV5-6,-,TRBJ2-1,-,CASSLLLGSSYNEQFF,TGTGCCAGCAGCTTGTTGCTGGGGAGCTCCTACAATGAGCAGTTCTTC
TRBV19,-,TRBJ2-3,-,CASGSGTDTQYF,TGTGCCAGTGGGTCAGGCACAGATACGCAGTATTTT
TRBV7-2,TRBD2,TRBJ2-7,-,CASSFLAGTVEQYF,TGTGCCAGCAGCTTTCTAGCGGGGACTGTCGAGCAGTACTTC
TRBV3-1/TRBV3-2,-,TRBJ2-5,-,CASSQAWETQYF,TGTGCCAGCAGCCAAGCGTGGGAGACCCAGTACTTC
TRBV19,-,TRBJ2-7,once,CASSNPYRGGSYEQYF,TGTGCCAGTAGTAACCCCTACAGGGGAGGTTCCTACGAGCAGTACTTC
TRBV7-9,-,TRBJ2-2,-,CASSLRQGGTGELFF,TGTGCCAGCAGCTTACGCCAGGGGGGCACCGGGGAGCTGTTTTTT
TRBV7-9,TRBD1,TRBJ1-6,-,CASSLETGGPYNSPLHF,TGTGCCAGCAGCCTAGAGACAGGGGGCCCCTATAATTCACCCCTCCACTTT
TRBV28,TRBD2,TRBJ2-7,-,CASRKAGISSYEQYF,TGTGCCAGCAGGAAAGCGGGGATAAGCTCCTACGAGCAGTACTTC
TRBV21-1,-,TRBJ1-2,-,CASSKVRGKGYTF,TGTGCCAGCAGCAAAGTGCGGGGGAAGGGCTACACCTTC